These T cell receptor beta chains were read from a single sample in a study of cytomegalovirus exposure and HLA in healthy donors. Method: immunoSEQ multiplex PCR; TCRdb's copy keeps in-frame clones and lacks some. This table has approximately 160,000 clones, 80% appearing once. Sequencing was performed on PBMCs. The receptors come from a woman in her forties or fifties in good health and CMV-seropositive. Both conserved end residues are part of each CDR3. Each record gives: D gene, clone size, J gene, V gene, CDR3 DNA, CDR3 protein. D genes are given only for firm matches. Size is omitted from some rows. Given values are once, few, many or a class for expanded clones.

TRBD1	.	TRBJ1-1	TRBV27	TGTGCCAGCAGGATATATACAGGGGACACTGAAGCTTTCTTT	CASRIYTGDTEAFF
TRBD2	.	TRBJ2-1	TRBV12-5	TGTGCTAGTGGTTTGGTACTTTGGGGGACTAGCGGGACCGGTGAGCAGTTCTTC	CASGLVLWGTSGTGEQFF
.	.	TRBJ1-2	TRBV29-1	TGCAGCGTTGGGGGGGAGGACTATGGCTACACCTTC	CSVGGEDYGYTF
.	.	TRBJ1-1	TRBV6-6	TGTGCCAGCAGTTACTGGGGGACTGGAGGGAACACTGAAGCTTTCTTT	CASSYWGTGGNTEAFF
.	.	TRBJ1-4	TRBV9	TGTGCCAGCAGCCCCCAAGGAGAACTACTAGGGCCTAAACTGTTTTTT	CASSPQGELLGPKLFF
.	.	TRBJ1-1	TRBV27	TGTGCCAGCAGTTTATCGAAGCTCATGAACACTGAAGCTTTCTTT	CASSLSKLMNTEAFF
.	.	TRBJ2-7	TRBV6-6	TGTGCCGGGGGCGCCCTCTACGAGCAGTACTTC	CAGGALYEQYF
.	few	TRBJ2-2	TRBV14	TGTGCCAGCAGCCAAGATCCTACCGGGGAGCTGTTTTTT	CASSQDPTGELFF
.	.	TRBJ1-1	TRBV5-6	TGTGCCAGCAGCGAGGTCGGAGGCATGGAAACGAACACTGAAGCTTTCTTT	CASSEVGGMETNTEAFF
TRBD2	.	TRBJ2-7	TRBV19	TGTGCCAGTAGTACGGGGACTAGCGGCAGCTCCTACGAGCAGTACTTC	CASSTGTSGSSYEQYF
TRBD1	once	TRBJ1-2	TRBV4-1	TGCGCCAGCAGCCAGGCCGGACAGGGGGCCTCTGGCTACACCTTC	CASSQAGQGASGYTF
.	.	TRBJ2-5	TRBV5-4	TGTGCCAGCAGCTCGTACAATTTGGAGACCCAGTACTTC	CASSSYNLETQYF
TRBD2	.	TRBJ2-2	TRBV5-1	TGCGCCAGCAGCGGCGGGAGGGGAACCGGGGAGCTGTTTTTT	CASSGGRGTGELFF
.	once	TRBJ1-1	TRBV28	TGTGCCACCGGGGAACAGGGACTGAACACTGAAGCTTTCTTT	CATGEQGLNTEAFF
TRBD1	.	TRBJ1-2	TRBV7-9	TGTGCCAGCAGCCGGGCCGGGACAGGGCAATATGGCTACACCTTC	CASSRAGTGQYGYTF
.	.	TRBJ1-5	TRBV19	TGTGCCAGTAGTATTCGGGAATTCTGGATTGGAGTGCATTTT	CASSIREFWIGVHF
TRBD2	.	TRBJ2-1	TRBV5-1	TGCGCCAGCAGCTTGGGACTAGCTACCAATGAGCAGTTCTTC	CASSLGLATNEQFF
TRBD1	.	TRBJ1-5	TRBV4-1	TGCGCCAGCAGCCCCAATACACCCGACAGGGGGCACAATCAGCCCCAGCATTTT	CASSPNTPDRGHNQPQHF
.	few	TRBJ1-3	TRBV29-1	TGCAGCGTGAAGATAACAGGAAACACCATATATTTT	CSVKITGNTIYF
.	.	TRBJ1-2	TRBV6-5	TGTGCCAGCAGTCCCCCTTCGGAGGGCTACACCTTC	CASSPPSEGYTF
.	once	TRBJ2-5	TRBV2	TGTGCCACAGTGACAGGTCAAGAGACCCAGTACTTC	CATVTGQETQYF
.	once	TRBJ1-1	TRBV4-2	TGTGCCAGCAGCCAAACAACAGGGTGGATAAGGAGCACTGAAGCTTTCTTT	CASSQTTGWIRSTEAFF
.	once	TRBJ1-3	TRBV6-5	TGTGCCAGCGAGGGTCGGTCTGGAAACACCATATATTTT	CASEGRSGNTIYF
TRBD1	few	TRBJ1-2	TRBV5-8	TGTGCCAGCAGCTTGGGGCGACAGGGCCATTATGGCTACACCTTC	CASSLGRQGHYGYTF
.	.	TRBJ1-1	TRBV6-1	TGTGCCAGCACCGAGGGCAGTATGAACACTGAAGCTTTCTTT	CASTEGSMNTEAFF
.	once	TRBJ2-3	TRBV7-9	TGTTCCAGCAGCTTAAAGGGACATAGCACAGATACGCAGTATTTT	CSSSLKGHSTDTQYF
TRBD2	.	TRBJ2-4	TRBV18	TGTGCCAGCTCACCACGGACTAGCGGCAAAAACATTCAGTACTTC	CASSPRTSGKNIQYF
.	.	TRBJ1-1	TRBV19	TGTGCCAGTAGTCCTAGGGGGAGTCCAGCTTTCTTT	CASSPRGSPAFF